This section outlines one T cell receptor beta chain sequence together with its context. Its antigen is not known. This specimen belongs to a study of CXCR3-negative and CXCR3-positive naive CD8 T cells. In the study overall: Libraries each contributed about 1.5 +/- 0.3 million TRB reads, for around 130 million in total.

With UMI labels, 5' RACE was used to prepare the TRB cDNA libraries. TCRdb re-called the 5' RACE reads and shows each CDR3 protein once, DNA omitted. The listing contains some 120,000 distinct CDR3 sequences. This CDR3 region has 16 residues. Study-wide points: Similar TRBV-TRBJ gene usage was seen in naive CXCR3-negative and CXCR3-positive cells, but not in memory cells. Naive cells with CXCR3 showed TRB CDR3s that were more hydrophobic than those in CXCR3-negative naive cells.

The TCR sequence derives from a human donor in good health. Some clones in this sample may be carry-over from other donors' samples. The chain combines TRBV12-3 or TRBV12-4 with TRBJ2-1; TCRdb's assignment of TRBD1 cannot be checked, as there is no DNA. Sequencing was carried out using naive CXCR3+ CD8+ T cells from blood. Subset in this sample: CD45RO-CCR7+CD27+CD95- naive CD8+ T cells expressing CXCR3 (TNR3+). CDR3 in amino acids: CASSLDGTYKVDEQFF.